Following are 27 T cell receptor beta chains from one sample sequenced in a study of CD8+CD57+ T cells in acquired aplastic anemia. TCR beta VDJ and CDR3 profiles were obtained from a genomic DNA template. Using its own MiXCR run on the reads, TCRdb lists one record per CDR3 protein. This sample has around 180,000 distinct CDR3 sequences, with 64% found just once. Sequenced input: sorted CD4+, CD8+, or CD8+CD57+ T cells (not recorded which) from PBMCs. The receptors derive from a human donor with severe aplastic anemia or a healthy control (not recorded which).

The chain couples TRBV5-1 to TRBJ2-3, with D perhaps matching TRBD2 (5 bases). V lost 0 bases, J lost 5 bases, and 10 bases lay in between. The CDR3 extends over 14 amino acids. The V gene's germline CDR1 is SGHRS and CDR2 YFSETQ. The chain's CDR3 is CASSLARAVDTQYF. The DNA of the CDR3 is TGCGCCAGCAGCTTGGCGCGGGCAGTAGATACGCAGTATTTT.

At least ten counts were recorded for this clonotype. V is TRBV6-1 and J is TRBJ2-7, with a tentative D call TRBD1 (6 bases). This CDR3 is built from 15 residues. Trimming cost V 2 bases and J 0 bases, with 11 bases left between them. CDR1 MNHNS and CDR2 SASEGT come from the germline V gene. The CDR3 DNA reads TGTGCCAGCAGTGAAAGAGGGACAAACTCCTACGAGCAGTACTTC. This codes for CASSERGTNSYEQYF.

The chain couples TRBV20-1 to TRBJ2-7; no reliable D call. The CDR3 contains 14 residues. The germline CDR1 and CDR2 sequences are DFQATT and SNEGSKA (reference sequence). The germline V and J ends were trimmed by 4 bases and 4 bases, with 17 bases remaining between them. In DNA form, the CDR3 reads TGCAGTGCTACATTGCCCTCCCGGTCGTACGAGCAGTACTTC. It translates to CSATLPSRSYEQYF.

In this sample, this clonotype turned up a few times. The chain uses TRBV7-9 and TRBJ2-1, with TRBD2 matching over 7 bases. J gave up 5 bases and V 4 bases, and 8 bases lay outside the gene matches. This CDR3 contains 15 residues. Germline lookup yields CDR1 SEHNR and CDR2 FQNEAQ (reference sequence). CDR3 coding DNA: TGTGCCAGCAGCTCGCGGGGGACGGGGGACAATGAGCAGTTCTTC. Amino acids: CASSSRGTGDNEQFF.

J is TRBJ2-7 and V is TRBV7-9, with 7 bases lining up with TRBD2. Per the germline V gene, CDR1 is SEHNR and CDR2 is FQNEAQ (reference sequence). V shed 3 bases and J 0 bases; nucleotides not matched to a gene: 11. This CDR3 comprises 17 residues. The CDR3: CASSFPRPGLTSYEQYF. CDR3 nucleotides: TGTGCCAGCAGCTTTCCCCGCCCGGGACTAACCTCCTACGAGCAGTACTTC.

V and J are TRBV7-9 and TRBJ2-5; no clear D gene. Deletions cut 1 base from V and 5 bases from J, with 11 bases between. The CDR3 runs to 14 residues. CDR1 is SEHNR, CDR2 FQNEAQ, per germline (reference sequence). The DNA of the CDR3 is TGTGCCAGCAGCTTAGTGGGAAGGGCTGAGACCCAGTACTTC. Its protein product is CASSLVGRAETQYF.

This clonotype was detected many times. The chain has TRBV6-5 and TRBJ1-1; 10 bases match TRBD1. The CDR3 runs 15 residues. Germline loops: CDR1 MNHEY, CDR2 SVGAGI. J was trimmed by 5 bases and V by 6 bases; bases with no gene match: 9. The CDR3 DNA is TGTGCCAGCAGGACGACAGGGGGCAGTCAGACTGAAGCTTTCTTT. Amino acids: CASRTTGGSQTEAFF.

This sequence joins TRBV2 and TRBJ2-1; D uncertain. The V and J ends lost 5 bases and 8 bases respectively, with 13 bases between them. The CDR3 spans 13 residues. Germline-derived CDR1 and CDR2 are SNHLY and FYNNEI. The CDR3 DNA sequence: TGTGCCAGCAGTTCCCAAGGGTGGGATGAGCAGTTCTTC. Encoded protein: CASSSQGWDEQFF.

V gene TRBV15 combines with J gene TRBJ2-3, with 9 bases that match TRBD1. The germline CDR1 and CDR2 sequences are LNHNV and YYDKDF (reference sequence). The CDR3 has 18 residues. Unmatched junction bases numbered 11, after V lost 3 bases and J lost 1 base. DNA for the CDR3: TGTGCCACCAGCAGCGGAGTACTGACAGGGGGGGGCACAGATACGCAGTATTTT. It translates to CATSSGVLTGGGTDTQYF.

The chain recombines TRBV2 with TRBJ2-7, with 8 positions matching TRBD1. Germline V lookup: CDR1 SNHLY, CDR2 FYNNEI. The CDR3 covers 13 residues. J was trimmed by 4 bases and V by 10 bases; bases with no gene match: 9. The CDR3 DNA sequence: TGTGCCACCTTAGGACAGGGCACTTACGAGCAGTACTTC. Encoded protein: CATLGQGTYEQYF.

The genes are TRBV15 and TRBJ1-1; D is perhaps TRBD1 (5 bases). The CDR3 length is 16 residues. V was cut by 5 bases and J by 1 base, with 17 bases left in between. Germline CDR1 LNHNV, CDR2 YYDKDF (reference sequence). This CDR3 is CATSGFGGGWNTEAFF. The CDR3 DNA reads as TGTGCCACCAGCGGGTTTGGGGGTGGGTGGAACACTGAAGCTTTCTTT. Full variable domain (outside the CDR3, taken from reference TRBV15 and TRBJ1-1): DAMVIQNPRYQVTQFGKPVTLSCSQTLNHNVMYWYQQKSSQAPKLLFHYYDKDFNNEADTPDNFQSRRPNTSFCFLDIRSPGLGDTAMYLCATSGFGGGWNTEAFFGQGTRLTVV.

This sequence joins TRBV10-1 and TRBJ2-2, with a weak D call TRBD1 (6 bases). The CDR3 contains 14 residues. From germline, CDR1 is WNHNN and CDR2 SYGVQD (reference sequence). V lost 6 bases and J 2 bases, leaving 10 bases between the germline ends. CDR3 nucleotide sequence: TGCGCCAGCAGGGAACAGGGAAACACCGGGGAGCTGTTTTTT. Amino acids: CASREQGNTGELFF.

This clonotype turned up a few times. This sequence joins TRBV27 and TRBJ1-1; a weak D match, TRBD1 (5 bases). Trimming took 6 bases from V and 2 from J, leaving 13 bases between them. The CDR3 covers 14 residues. Germline V lookup: CDR1 MNHEY, CDR2 SMNVEV (reference sequence). CDR3 protein: CASRWAGPNTEAFF. CDR3 nucleotides: TGTGCCAGCAGGTGGGCAGGGCCAAACACTGAAGCTTTCTTT.

This chain connects TRBV20-1 to TRBJ2-3, with 9 bases aligning to TRBD2. CDR1 DFQATT and CDR2 SNEGSKA come from the germline V gene (reference sequence). Trimming cost V 6 bases and J 1 base; bases outside gene matches: 11. The CDR3 runs 16 residues. The CDR3 DNA reads TGCAGTGCCCTAGGATCAGTAGCGGGAGGCACAGATACGCAGTATTTT. Protein sequence: CSALGSVAGGTDTQYF.

Judged by abundance, this clonotype is medium-sized. J is TRBJ1-1 and V is TRBV16; 9 nucleotides match TRBD1. The CDR3 sequence is 15 residues long. Per germline, CDR1 KGHSY and CDR2 FQNENV. V shed 6 bases and J 5 bases; nucleotides not matched to a gene: 10. The CDR3 loop is CASSRAGQGKTEAFF. CDR3 nucleotide sequence: TGTGCCAGCAGTAGGGCGGGACAGGGAAAAACTGAAGCTTTCTTT.

This clonotype was counted only a few times. This may come from a read error, since a much larger clone is one base off. The missing conserved phenylalanine or tryptophan at the end of this CDR3 makes a read error likely. Because the CDR3's place on the DNA is in doubt, the DNA is left out and the CDR3 is given as listed by TCRdb. CDR3 protein: CASSWDRGATL. The chain is built from TRBV5-4 and TRBJ1-2; TRBD1 was called by the table and not checked on the DNA. The CDR3 extends over 11 residues, inclusive of both ends. Germline-derived CDR1 and CDR2 are SGHNT and YYREEE (reference sequence).

The chain couples TRBV6-5 to TRBJ1-6; D gene uncertain. V gave up 6 bases and J gave up 0 bases, with 9 bases separating them. The CDR3 is 15 residues long. Germline loops: CDR1 MNHEY, CDR2 SVGAGI. Here the CDR3 DNA reads TGTGCCAGCAGGCGGGAGCACTCCTATAATTCACCCCTCCACTTT. The encoded protein is CASRREHSYNSPLHF.

Ten or more counts support this clonotype. The V call is TRBV9, the J call TRBJ2-1; no clear D. This CDR3 spans 13 amino acids. Germline-derived CDR1 and CDR2 are SGDLS and YYNGEE. Trimming took 2 bases from V and 9 from J, leaving 12 bases between them. In DNA, the CDR3 is TGTGCCAGCAGCGTTGGTGTGGGGATTGAGCAGTTCTTC. Amino acids: CASSVGVGIEQFF.

This clonotype was counted a few times. The chain combines TRBV5-1 with TRBJ1-2; the match to TRBD1 covers 7 bases. The CDR3 covers 13 residues. Germline CDR1 and CDR2: SGHRS and YFSETQ. J gave up 4 bases and V 4 bases, and 4 bases lay outside the gene matches. For the CDR3, the DNA is TGCGCCAGCAGCCGGGACAGCCGCTATGGCTACACCTTC. Its translation: CASSRDSRYGYTF.

This clonotype appeared many times. This sequence joins TRBV9 and TRBJ2-3; unclear D gene. V lost 6 bases and J lost 4, with 15 bases in between. This CDR3 has 14 amino acids. Germline CDR1 SGDLS, CDR2 YYNGEE. The CDR3 bases are TGTGCCAGCACCCCGCTCGCTGGCCCAGATACGCAGTATTTT. Protein sequence: CASTPLAGPDTQYF.

This clonotype was observed many times. The chain recombines TRBV2 with TRBJ2-7, with D uncertain. The CDR3 totals 15 residues. CDR1 SNHLY and CDR2 FYNNEI come from the germline V gene. V lost 5 bases, J lost 2 bases, and 16 bases lay in between. The CDR3 is CASSSSRVDAYEQYF. The CDR3 nucleotides read TGTGCCAGCAGTTCTTCCCGCGTTGACGCCTACGAGCAGTACTTC. Full variable domain (missing parts from reference TRBV2 and TRBJ2-7): EPEVTQTPSHQVTQMGQEVILRCVPISNHLYFYWYRQILGQKVEFLVSFYNNEISEKSEIFDDQFSVERPDGSNFTLKIRSTKLEDSAMYFCASSSSRVDAYEQYFGPGTRLTVT.

This clonotype appeared once. This rearrangement joins TRBV15 to TRBJ2-7, with D possibly being TRBD1 or TRBD2 (5 bases each). This CDR3 spans 14 amino acids. The V end lost 1 base, the J end lost 2 bases, and 9 bases lay between the germline ends. CDR1 and CDR2 from the germline V gene are LNHNV and YYDKDF (reference sequence). As DNA, the CDR3 is TGTGCCACCAGCAGAGGAGGGGTTGCCTACGAGCAGTACTTC. Its protein is CATSRGGVAYEQYF.

CDR3 amino acids: CASRRQGRQPQHF. The CDR3 DNA reads as TGTGCCAGCAGAAGACAGGGGCGTCAGCCCCAGCATTTT. The chain links TRBV12-3 or TRBV12-4 to TRBJ1-5; the match to TRBD1 covers 8 bases. The V and J ends lost 6 bases and 6 bases, in that order; junction bases with no gene match: 4. The CDR3 is 13 residues long.

The table lists this clonotype with a count of one. The DNA of the CDR3 is TGTGCCAGCAGGAGGGACAGACACAGTGCAAATCAGCCCCAGCATTTT. This gives the protein CASRRDRHSANQPQHF. The chain combines TRBV2 with TRBJ1-5; 7 nucleotides line up with TRBD1. The J segment lost 4 bases and the V segment lost 6 bases, leaving 12 bases of the junction unmatched. Per the germline V gene, CDR1 is SNHLY and CDR2 is FYNNEI. The CDR3 totals 16 residues.

This CDR3 reads CASSARDWDRGETQYF. In nucleotides, the CDR3 is TGTGCCAGCAGTGCTAGAGACTGGGACAGGGGCGAGACCCAGTACTTC. The V call is TRBV25-1, the J call TRBJ2-5; 10 nucleotides align to TRBD1. V was pared by 4 bases and J by 5 bases, with 10 bases of the junction left unmatched. CDR3 size: 16 residues. The germline gives CDR1 MGHDK, CDR2 SYGVNS.

This chain joins TRBV12-3 or TRBV12-4 and TRBJ2-2; D gene unclear. The V end lost 3 bases, the J end lost 4 bases, and 6 bases lay between the germline ends. This CDR3 region has 13 residues. The CDR3 coding sequence is TGTGCCAGCAGTTTTAATCCCACCGGGGAGCTGTTTTTT. It yields the protein CASSFNPTGELFF.

A remark on this clonotype: The junction differs from germline at one of its ends, possibly a read error. This sequence joins TRBV27 and TRBJ2-1; D is possibly TRBD2 (5 bases). Germline V lookup: CDR1 MNHEY, CDR2 SMNVEV (reference sequence). The CDR3 sequence is 14 residues long. In nucleotides, the CDR3 is TGTGCCAGCAGAGGATTGAGGGATGACAATGAGCAGCTCTTC. Residues: CASRGLRDDNEQLF.